Below, 21 T cell receptor beta chains from the same sample are listed, as sequenced in a study of shared clonotypes between healthy human individuals (dated by TCRdb to the early 2020s). Library method: the immunoSEQ multiplex PCR assay. In its TCRdb copy, this immuneACCESS table keeps in-frame sequences only and misses some clones. Where compared with another copy, unresolved V genes explain less than half of these, and the others have no known cause. Across this sample there are around 980,000 clones, with 75% to 80% seen only once. The top ten clones comprise 0.6% to 0.75% of the sample. Sequencing was done on a sample of memory CD4+ T cells from PBMCs. The sample's cell subset or site, from its label and the paper: CD45RA-negative fraction. The receptors shown here come from a young man in good health. Some clones in this sample may be carry-over from other donors' samples.

This clone was counted a few times. V is TRBV11-1 and J is TRBJ2-7, with 7 bases aligning to TRBD1. This CDR3 comprises 12 residues. The V and J ends lost 5 bases and 3 bases, in that order; junction bases with no gene match: 1. The V gene's germline CDR1 is SGHAT and CDR2 FQDESV (reference sequence). The DNA of the CDR3 is TGTGCCAGCAGCCGGGACAGCTACGAGCAGTACTTC. The encoded protein is CASSRDSYEQYF.

A remark on this clone: Other nucleotide sequences in the sample specify the same CDR3. The J gene is TRBJ2-7, the V gene TRBV6-5; 7 bases fit TRBD1. This CDR3 has 14 residues. Germline CDR1 reads MNHEY; CDR2 reads SVGAGI. The V segment lost 2 bases and the J segment 1 base; nucleotides outside the gene matches: 2. CDR3 coding DNA: TGTGCCAGCAGTTACCGGACAGGATCCTACGAGCAGTACTTC. Translating it yields CASSYRTGSYEQYF.

The genes are TRBV5-6 and TRBJ2-7; TRBD1 matches at 8 bases. The CDR3 length is 17 residues. V shed 4 bases, J shed 3 bases, and the junction held 15 bases outside the gene matches. CDR1 is SGHDT, CDR2 YYEEEE, per germline. The DNA for the CDR3 is TGTGCCAGCAGCCTACTAAGGGACAGGCATAATCACTACGAGCAGTACTTC. This translates into CASSLLRDRHNHYEQYF.

The V and J genes are TRBV28 and TRBJ2-4; 9 bases fit TRBD1. CDR1 is MDHEN and CDR2 is SYDVKM in the germline V gene. The CDR3 has 17 residues. Trimming at V came to 8 bases and at J to 1 base, leaving 12 bases not matched to a gene. Here the CDR3 reads CASGVGWGQGAKNIQYF. Here the CDR3 DNA reads TGTGCCAGCGGAGTGGGGTGGGGACAGGGTGCCAAAAACATTCAGTACTTC.

The rearrangement links TRBV15 to TRBJ2-7; perhaps TRBD2 as D (6 bases). The V gene lost 0 bases and the J gene lost 4 bases, with 10 bases spanning the gap. The CDR3 sequence is 14 residues long. From germline, CDR1 is LNHNV and CDR2 YYDKDF (reference sequence). The CDR3 sequence is CATSRDSGRYEQYF. The CDR3 DNA sequence: TGTGCCACCAGCAGAGACTCGGGGAGGTACGAGCAGTACTTC. The full variable domain, with the rest looked up from reference TRBV15 and TRBJ2-7, is DAMVIQNPRYQVTQFGKPVTLSCSQTLNHNVMYWYQQKSSQAPKLLFHYYDKDFNNEADTPDNFQSRRPNTSFCFLDIRSPGLGDTAMYLCATSRDSGRYEQYFGPGTRLTVT.

This chain connects TRBV7-2 to TRBJ2-1; D is ambiguous. The CDR3 runs to 16 residues. The V end lost 2 bases, the J end lost 7 bases, and 18 bases lay between the germline ends. Looked up from germline, CDR1 is SGHTA and CDR2 is FQGNSA. CDR3 DNA: TGTGCCAGCAGCTTATACTTGGGCACCACACCAAATGAGCAGTTCTTC. As protein: CASSLYLGTTPNEQFF.

In this sample, this clone turned up a few times. The chain has TRBV4-2 and TRBJ2-1, with no clear D. Trimming stripped 0 bases from V and 10 bases from J, with 10 bases between. CDR3 length: 13 amino acids. Per germline, CDR1 LGHNA and CDR2 YNFKEQ. The CDR3 protein is CASSQDSFREQFF. DNA of the CDR3: TGTGCCAGCAGCCAAGATAGCTTCCGCGAGCAGTTCTTC.

The chain is built from TRBV14 and TRBJ2-7; D may be TRBD1 (5 bases). Germline-derived CDR1 and CDR2 are SGHDN and FVKESK. V was pared by 3 bases and J by 4 bases, with 16 bases between. CDR3 length equals 15 residues. DNA for the CDR3: TGTGCCAGCAGCCACAATCGGCAGGGTGTTTACGAGCAGTACTTC. As protein: CASSHNRQGVYEQYF. The variable domain in full, with the rest retrieved from reference TRBV14 and TRBJ2-7, is EAGVTQFPSHSVIEKGQTVTLRCDPISGHDNLYWYRRVMGKEIKFLLHFVKESKQDESGMPNNRFLAERTGGTYSTLKVQPAELEDSGVYFCASSHNRQGVYEQYFGPGTRLTVT.

The chain couples TRBV7-3 to TRBJ2-5; 7 nucleotides align to TRBD2. Germline V gives CDR1 SGHTA, CDR2 FQGTGA. V lost 5 bases, J lost 5 bases, and 8 bases stayed unmatched. This CDR3 contains 14 residues. The CDR3 nucleotides are TGTGCCAGCAGCAAAACCGGGACTATCGAGACCCAGTACTTC. Protein: CASSKTGTIETQYF.

Comment on this clone: The same CDR3 can be traced to other DNA sequences in this sample. J is TRBJ2-7 and V is TRBV10-3; 11 nucleotides match TRBD1. V lost 3 bases to trimming and J lost 4 bases; unmatched junction nucleotides: 2. The CDR3 totals 14 residues. From germline, CDR1 is ENHRY and CDR2 SYGVKD. For the CDR3, the DNA is TGTGCCATCAGTGAAGGACAGGGGGCGTACGAGCAGTACTTC. Protein sequence: CAISEGQGAYEQYF.

On this clone: The sample carries other DNA sequences with the same CDR3. The DNA for the CDR3 is TGCGCCAGCGGTACAGGATCCTACAATGAGCAGTTCTTC. Translation gives CASGTGSYNEQFF. J is TRBJ2-1 and V is TRBV5-1, with D tentatively TRBD1 (5 bases). This CDR3 comprises 13 residues. V was trimmed by 7 bases and J by 1 base, leaving 9 bases between them. Germline V lookup: CDR1 SGHRS, CDR2 YFSETQ.

The chain recombines TRBV5-1 with TRBJ1-4; no firm D call. CDR3 size: 13 residues. V lost 0 bases and J lost 8, with 8 bases in between. The germline gives CDR1 SGHRS, CDR2 YFSETQ. The CDR3 bases are TGCGCCAGCAGCTTGGGACTGGGGGAAAAACTGTTTTTT. Protein sequence: CASSLGLGEKLFF.

The genes are TRBV30 and TRBJ1-3; TRBD1 might be the D (5 bases). The germline CDR1 and CDR2 sequences are GTSNPN and SVGIG (reference sequence). The length of the CDR3 is 14 residues. Between the trimmed V and J ends, which lost 7 bases and 0 bases, there was a span of 13 bases. CDR3 region: CAYGRGSSGNTIYF. DNA of the CDR3: TGTGCCTACGGCCGGGGGAGCTCTGGAAACACCATATATTTT.

The chain is built from TRBV9 and TRBJ2-5, with a possible D match to TRBD1 (6 bases). CDR3 length equals 18 residues. CDR1 and CDR2 (germline): SGDLS, YYNGEE. V lost 4 bases and J 0 bases, leaving 22 bases between the germline ends. Here the CDR3 DNA reads TGTGCCAGCAGCCCCCGAATGTGGACAGCTACTAACCAAGAGACCCAGTACTTC. This gives the protein CASSPRMWTATNQETQYF. Full variable domain (outside the CDR3, taken from reference TRBV9 and TRBJ2-5): DSGVTQTPKHLITATGQRVTLRCSPRSGDLSVYWYQQSLDQGLQFLIQYYNGEERAKGNILERFSAQQFPDLHSELNLSSLELGDSALYFCASSPRMWTATNQETQYFGPGTRLLVL.

CDR3 sequence: CASSPDRGGDEQFF. The CDR3 DNA follows: TGTGCCAGCAGCCCGGACAGGGGGGGCGATGAGCAGTTCTTC. V and J are TRBV5-6 and TRBJ2-1; TRBD1 matches at 10 bases. Germline values: CDR1 SGHDT, CDR2 YYEEEE. The CDR3 consists of 14 residues. The ends lost 4 bases at V and 8 bases at J; junction bases unmatched: 6.

This clone was seen once. The chain combines TRBV27 with TRBJ1-2; possibly TRBD1 for D (5 bases). This CDR3 comprises 14 residues. CDR1 MNHEY and CDR2 SMNVEV come from the germline V gene (reference sequence). Trimming pared 6 bases from V and 2 bases from J, leaving 13 bases between. CDR3 DNA: TGTGCCAGCAGAAACCAGGGTTCAAACTATGGCTACACCTTC. It encodes CASRNQGSNYGYTF.

The chain recombines TRBV7-9 with TRBJ1-1, with D possibly matching TRBD1 (5 bases). V was cut by 1 base and J by 10 bases, with 10 bases left in between. CDR1 is SEHNR and CDR2 is FQNEAQ in the germline V gene (reference sequence). There are 12 residues in the CDR3. CDR3 protein: CASSLDRQGAFF. The CDR3 DNA sequence: TGTGCCAGCAGCTTAGATCGTCAGGGAGCTTTCTTT.

The chain uses TRBV15 and TRBJ2-7; no reliable D call. V lost 0 bases to trimming and J lost 6 bases, with 6 bases between them. The length of the CDR3 is 12 residues. The V gene's germline CDR1 is LNHNV and CDR2 YYDKDF (reference sequence). In DNA, the CDR3 is TGTGCCACCAGCAGAGACGGCCCCGAGCAGTACTTC. This gives the protein CATSRDGPEQYF.

V is TRBV5-5 and J is TRBJ1-3; no clear D gene. Germline values: CDR1 SGHKS, CDR2 YYEKEE (reference sequence). This CDR3 spans 14 amino acids. Trimming stripped 4 bases from V and 5 bases from J, with 13 bases between. Here the CDR3 reads CASSGDYSRNTIYF. The DNA for the CDR3 is TGTGCCAGCAGCGGGGATTACTCGAGAAACACCATATATTTT.

The J gene is TRBJ2-1, the V gene TRBV5-6, with TRBD1 matching over 9 bases. In germline, CDR1 is SGHDT, CDR2 YYEEEE. This CDR3 region has 15 residues. The trim removed 4 bases at V and 6 bases at J, leaving 8 bases unmatched. This chain's CDR3 is CASSGTGGPSNEQFF. The CDR3 region has the DNA TGTGCCAGCAGCGGCACAGGGGGCCCGAGCAATGAGCAGTTCTTC.

The chain is built from TRBV4-1 and TRBJ2-3, with D uncertain. The ends were cut back, 4 bases at V and 4 bases at J, with 6 bases in the middle. Germline loops: CDR1 MGHRA, CDR2 YSYEKL. This CDR3 comprises 12 residues. CDR3 sequence (DNA): TGCGCCAGCAGCCTCAAGCCAGATACGCAGTATTTT. Translated, it gives CASSLKPDTQYF.